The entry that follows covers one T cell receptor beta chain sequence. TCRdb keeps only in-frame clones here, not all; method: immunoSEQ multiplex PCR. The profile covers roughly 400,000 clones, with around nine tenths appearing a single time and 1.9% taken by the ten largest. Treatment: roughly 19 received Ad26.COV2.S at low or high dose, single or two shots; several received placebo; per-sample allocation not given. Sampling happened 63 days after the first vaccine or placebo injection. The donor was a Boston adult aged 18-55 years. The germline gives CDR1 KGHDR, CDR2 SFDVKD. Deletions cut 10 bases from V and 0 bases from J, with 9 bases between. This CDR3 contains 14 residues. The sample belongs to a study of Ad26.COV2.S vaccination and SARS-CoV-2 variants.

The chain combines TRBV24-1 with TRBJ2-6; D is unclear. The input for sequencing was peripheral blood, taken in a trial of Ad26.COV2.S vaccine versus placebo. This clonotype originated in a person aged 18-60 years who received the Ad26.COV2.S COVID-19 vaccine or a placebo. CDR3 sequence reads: CATALSSGANVLTF. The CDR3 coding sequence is TGTGCCACGGCCTTGAGCTCTGGGGCCAACGTCCTGACTTTC.